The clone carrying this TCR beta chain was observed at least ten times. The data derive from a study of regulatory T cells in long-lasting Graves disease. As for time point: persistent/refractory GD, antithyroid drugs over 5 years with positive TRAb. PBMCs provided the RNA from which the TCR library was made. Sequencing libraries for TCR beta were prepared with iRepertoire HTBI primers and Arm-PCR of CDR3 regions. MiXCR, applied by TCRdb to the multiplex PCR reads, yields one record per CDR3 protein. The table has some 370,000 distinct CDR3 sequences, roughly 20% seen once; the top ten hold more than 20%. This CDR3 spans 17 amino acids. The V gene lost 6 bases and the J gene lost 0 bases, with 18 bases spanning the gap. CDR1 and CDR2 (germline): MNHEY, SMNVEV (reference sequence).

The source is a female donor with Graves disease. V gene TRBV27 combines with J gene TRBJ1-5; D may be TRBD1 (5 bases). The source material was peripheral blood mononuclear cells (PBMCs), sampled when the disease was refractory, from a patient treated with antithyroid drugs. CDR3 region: CASRPTGTDYSNQPQHF. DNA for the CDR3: TGTGCCAGCAGACCCACCGGGACTGATTATAGCAATCAGCCCCAGCATTTT.